Listed below are T cell receptor beta chains from one sample, sequenced in a study of T cells after posttransplantation cyclophosphamide. The table came from immunoSEQ multiplex PCR; TCRdb's copy has only in-frame clones and leaves some out. The data show more than 5,500 clones, with about 80% seen just once and 20% held by the top ten. The sample here was PBMCs, taken after allogeneic stem cell transplant with posttransplant cyclophosphamide. The source of these receptors is a female patient aged 45-65 years who received an allogeneic stem cell transplant from a related donor, was CMV-positive, and had no GVHD. Some of the T cells may derive from the graft donor. CDR3s include the opening cysteine and the closing phenylalanine or tryptophan. A D gene is named only where the DNA matches it firmly. Not all rows give a size; the values are once, few, many and, for expanded clones, a class.

v_gene	j_gene	abundance	d_gene	CDR3nt	CDR3aa
TRBV19	TRBJ2-3	-	TRBD1	TGTGCCAGTAGTAGACAGGGGGAGCGGACAGATACGCAGTATTTT	CASSRQGERTDTQYF
TRBV2	TRBJ2-1	-	TRBD1	TGTGCCAGCAAAGGGACAGCCTACAATGAGCAGTTCTTC	CASKGTAYNEQFF
TRBV5-5	TRBJ1-4	-	-	TGTGCCAGCAGCTTGGTGTTCTCGGCAACTAATGAAAAACTGTTTTTT	CASSLVFSATNEKLFF
TRBV28	TRBJ1-2	large	-	TGTGCCAGCAGTCCCCGGGCGCAGGGCGGTTCCGATGGCTACACCTTC	CASSPRAQGGSDGYTF
TRBV27	TRBJ2-1	-	TRBD1	TGTGCCAGCAGTAAAGTCCGGGACAGGCCCAATGAGCAGTTCTTC	CASSKVRDRPNEQFF
TRBV7-8	TRBJ1-1	few	-	TGTGCCAGCAGCTTAGCCGACTTCACTGAAGCTTTCTTT	CASSLADFTEAFF
TRBV19	TRBJ1-1	-	-	TGTGCCAGTACCCTTTCGACAGTGAACACTGAAGCTTTCTTT	CASTLSTVNTEAFF
TRBV5-5	TRBJ1-1	-	-	TGTGCCAGCAGCCCGCTCGCGGGGGTGAACACTGAAGCTTTCTTT	CASSPLAGVNTEAFF
TRBV5-8	TRBJ2-5	once	-	TGTGCCAGCAGCTTGGCCAGGACATTCAGTGAGACCCAGTACTTC	CASSLARTFSETQYF
TRBV19	TRBJ1-1	-	-	TGTGCCAGTAGTATACTCTCGTCCCATACACAGGGAAACACTGAAGCTTTCTTT	CASSILSSHTQGNTEAFF
TRBV6-5	TRBJ2-3	-	TRBD2	TGTGCCAGCAGTCGTCTAGCGGCTAGCACAGATACGCAGTATTTT	CASSRLAASTDTQYF
TRBV2	TRBJ2-1	-	TRBD2	TGTGCCATCCTCCGACTAGCGGGAGAATACAATGAGCAGTTCTTC	CAILRLAGEYNEQFF
TRBV18	TRBJ2-5	-	-	TGTGCCAGCTCACCCTACCAAGAGACCCAGTACTTC	CASSPYQETQYF
TRBV19	TRBJ1-1	-	-	TGTGCCAGTATCCGAGGGGGGGGGAACACTGAAGCTTTCTTT	CASIRGGGNTEAFF
TRBV7-9	TRBJ2-7	-	-	TGTGCCAGCAGCTCGACAGCTACCTACGAGCAGTACTTC	CASSSTATYEQYF
TRBV11-1	TRBJ2-5	-	-	TGTGCCAGCAGCTCCGGGGGTCAAGAGACCCAGTACTTC	CASSSGGQETQYF
TRBV6-5	TRBJ1-3	-	TRBD1	TGTGCCAGCAGTTCAAAGGCCGGGACAGCCGGAACCACCATATATTTT	CASSSKAGTAGTTIYF
TRBV5-1	TRBJ2-5	few	TRBD2	TGCGCCAGCAGCTTAGCCAGCGGGGGCCTTGGGACCCAGTACTTC	CASSLASGGLGTQYF
TRBV5-3	TRBJ2-7	-	TRBD1	TGTGCCAGAAGCTTGCAGGACAGGGTTTCTTACGAGCAGTACTTC	CARSLQDRVSYEQYF
TRBV2	TRBJ2-3	-	-	TGTGCCAGCAGTGTGAGGACAGATACGCAGTATTTT	CASSVRTDTQYF
TRBV5-8	TRBJ2-2	-	TRBD2	TGTGCCAGCAGCTTGGATCGGGGACTAGCGGGAGGCCGGGAGCTGTTTTTT	CASSLDRGLAGGRELFF
TRBV6-5	TRBJ1-3	few	-	TGTGCCAGCAGTTACTCGGGGGGCTCTGGAAACACCATATATTTT	CASSYSGGSGNTIYF
TRBV9	TRBJ2-3	-	TRBD1	TGTGCCAGCAGCGTAACAGGGGGCGGTCACCACACAGATACGCAGTATTTT	CASSVTGGGHHTDTQYF
TRBV18	TRBJ2-1	-	-	TGTGCCAGCTCACCGCGGGACCCCGATGAGCAGTTCTTC	CASSPRDPDEQFF
TRBV5-1	TRBJ2-1	few	-	TGCGCCAGCAGCTTGGACTACAACAATGAGCAGTTCTTC	CASSLDYNNEQFF
TRBV25-1	TRBJ1-1	-	-	TGTGCCAGCAGTGGCGAGGGGGACACGGGGCAGAACACTGAAGCTTTCTTT	CASSGEGDTGQNTEAFF
TRBV19	TRBJ1-1	few	TRBD1	TGTGCCAGTAGTCTACGGACAGGGGGAGGCACTGAAGCTTTCTTT	CASSLRTGGGTEAFF
TRBV10-3	TRBJ1-3	-	TRBD1	TGTGCCATCACGGCAGGGGGCAACTCTGGAAACACCATATATTTT	CAITAGGNSGNTIYF
TRBV1	TRBJ2-3	once	-	TGCACCAGCAGCCTGGGGACTAGCGGGCCGTGCACAGATACGCAGTATTTT	CTSSLGTSGPCTDTQYF
TRBV18	TRBJ1-3	once	-	TGTGCCAGCTCACCACGGATTCCTGGAGCTGGAAACACCATATATTTT	CASSPRIPGAGNTIYF
TRBV18	TRBJ2-1	few	TRBD1	TGTGCCAGCTCACCTCCGACAGGGGGTAATGAGCAGTTCTTC	CASSPPTGGNEQFF
TRBV7-9	TRBJ2-7	-	-	TGTGCCAGCAGCCGATTGGACAGCCCCGAGCAGTACTTC	CASSRLDSPEQYF
TRBV19	TRBJ2-4	-	TRBD1	TGTGCCAGTAGTATAGTTCAGGGGGCATTAAACATTCAGTACTTC	CASSIVQGALNIQYF
TRBV11-3	TRBJ2-6	once	TRBD1	TGTGCCAGCAGCCCCAGATCCCCTACAGGGGTGGGGGCCAACGTCCTGACTTTC	CASSPRSPTGVGANVLTF
TRBV5-1	TRBJ2-1	-	TRBD1	TGCGCCAGCAGCTTGGATCGGACAGGGGATTACAATGAGCAGTTCTTC	CASSLDRTGDYNEQFF
TRBV5-1	TRBJ2-5	-	-	TGCGCCAGCAGGGCCCGGGGAGAGACCCAGTACTTC	CASRARGETQYF
TRBV6-6	TRBJ2-2	-	-	TGTGCCAGCCACAGGAACCCGAACACCGGGGAGCTGTTTTTT	CASHRNPNTGELFF
TRBV6-6	TRBJ1-4	-	-	TGTGCCAGTACATATGGGGGGGGAGTCACTAATGAAAAACTGTTTTTT	CASTYGGGVTNEKLFF
TRBV5-1	TRBJ1-1	-	-	TGCGCCAGCAGCTCGGGAGCGGGGTTGGGGAACACTGAAGCTTTCTTT	CASSSGAGLGNTEAFF
TRBV19	TRBJ2-7	-	-	TGTGCCAGTAGTATTAGCGGCCCAGGAGGCTACGAGCAGTACTTC	CASSISGPGGYEQYF
TRBV6-5	TRBJ2-3	-	-	TGTGCCAGCAGGCAGGCAGGGAAGGAGGATACGCAGTATTTT	CASRQAGKEDTQYF
TRBV5-1	TRBJ1-2	-	TRBD1	TGCGCCAGCAGCCCTGGGACAGCGGCTAACTATGGCTACACCTTC	CASSPGTAANYGYTF
TRBV18	TRBJ2-5	-	-	TGTGCCAGCTCACCACAAGAGGAGACCCAGTACTTC	CASSPQEETQYF
TRBV19	TRBJ2-3	-	-	TGTGCCAGTAAAAACGGGGTGGGCACAGATACGCAGTATTTT	CASKNGVGTDTQYF
TRBV2	TRBJ2-5	-	TRBD1	TGTGCCAGCAGGGAGGTTACAGGGGTCGAGACCCAGTACTTC	CASREVTGVETQYF
TRBV7-2	TRBJ2-3	once	TRBD2	TGTGCCAGCAGCGGCGGACTAGCGGGACGCACAGATACGCAGTATTTT	CASSGGLAGRTDTQYF
TRBV28	TRBJ2-3	-	TRBD1	TGTGCCAGCAGATCCCCCGGACAGGCGTCAGATACGCAGTATTTT	CASRSPGQASDTQYF
TRBV9	TRBJ1-1	-	TRBD1	TGTGCCAGCAGCGTAGTCCCGAGGACAGGGTCTATCCCTGAAGCTTTCTTT	CASSVVPRTGSIPEAFF